These T cell receptor beta chains were read from a single sample in a study of preoperative IRX-2 immunotherapy in early breast cancer. Clones were read by immunoSEQ multiplex PCR, and TCRdb kept only the in-frame ones, dropping some. The sample gives around 39,000 clones, 85% to 95% of which show up once; around 1.7% is in the top ten. The specimen comprised tumor tissue, sampled after IRX-2 immunotherapy. The receptors come from a human donor with breast cancer. The CDR3 runs from the conserved cysteine through the conserved F or W. Each record gives: J gene, V gene, clone size, D gene, CDR3 DNA, CDR3 protein. D genes are given only for firm matches. Some rows mark clone size as missing; the rest say once, few, many or name a class of expanded clone.

j_gene: TRBJ1-2; v_gene: TRBV28; abundance: .; d_gene: .; CDR3nt: TGTGCCAGCAGTTTGAGAGGGATCAGCTATGGCTACACCTTC; CDR3aa: CASSLRGISYGYTF
j_gene: TRBJ2-6; v_gene: TRBV11-2; abundance: .; d_gene: .; CDR3nt: TGTGCCAGCAGCTTAGATCGGGTCTCTGGGGCCAACGTCCTGACTTTC; CDR3aa: CASSLDRVSGANVLTF
j_gene: TRBJ1-6; v_gene: TRBV5-4; abundance: .; d_gene: .; CDR3nt: TGTGCCAGCAGCGGGGGGGGTTCGGATAATTCACCCCTCCACTTT; CDR3aa: CASSGGGSDNSPLHF
j_gene: TRBJ1-5; v_gene: TRBV4-2; abundance: .; d_gene: .; CDR3nt: TGTGCCAGCAGCCAAGATTGGCAACATCAGCCCCAGCATTTT; CDR3aa: CASSQDWQHQPQHF
j_gene: TRBJ2-1; v_gene: TRBV19; abundance: .; d_gene: .; CDR3nt: TGTGCCAGTAGTATAGGTCCGGTTTACAATGAGCAGTTCTTC; CDR3aa: CASSIGPVYNEQFF
j_gene: TRBJ1-2; v_gene: TRBV9; abundance: few; d_gene: TRBD1; CDR3nt: TGTGCCAGCAGCGTTGGACAGGGACCCTATGGCTACACCTTC; CDR3aa: CASSVGQGPYGYTF
j_gene: TRBJ1-1; v_gene: TRBV4-2; abundance: .; d_gene: .; CDR3nt: TGTGCCAGCAGCCAAGTAAGGCACACTGAAGCTTTCTTT; CDR3aa: CASSQVRHTEAFF
j_gene: TRBJ2-5; v_gene: TRBV9; abundance: .; d_gene: TRBD2; CDR3nt: TGTGCCAGCAGCGCGACTAGCGGGCAAGAGACCCAGTACTTC; CDR3aa: CASSATSGQETQYF
j_gene: TRBJ2-1; v_gene: TRBV7-9; abundance: .; d_gene: TRBD1; CDR3nt: TGTGCCAGCAGCTTAGAGGGACAGGTGGGGCGAATCTACAATGAGCAGTTCTTC; CDR3aa: CASSLEGQVGRIYNEQFF
j_gene: TRBJ2-3; v_gene: TRBV19; abundance: .; d_gene: .; CDR3nt: TGTGCCAGTTCGAAGGAGCGAAGCACAGATACGCAGTATTTT; CDR3aa: CASSKERSTDTQYF
j_gene: TRBJ2-4; v_gene: TRBV5-5; abundance: once; d_gene: .; CDR3nt: TGTGCCAGCAGCTTGGGGGGGGCCCAAAACATTCAGTACTTC; CDR3aa: CASSLGGAQNIQYF
j_gene: TRBJ2-6; v_gene: TRBV4-3; abundance: .; d_gene: .; CDR3nt: TGCGCCAGCAGCCAAGATTTTGGAGGGACGGGGTACTCTGGGGCCAACGTCCTGACTTTC; CDR3aa: CASSQDFGGTGYSGANVLTF
j_gene: TRBJ1-6; v_gene: TRBV6-5; abundance: .; d_gene: .; CDR3nt: TGTGCCAGCAGCCAAGGGACATCCTTCAATTCACCCCTCCACTTT; CDR3aa: CASSQGTSFNSPLHF
j_gene: TRBJ2-3; v_gene: TRBV7-3; abundance: once; d_gene: .; CDR3nt: TGTGCCAGCAGCCCCCAGGCGGTGGCAGATACGCAGTATTTT; CDR3aa: CASSPQAVADTQYF
j_gene: TRBJ1-1; v_gene: TRBV10-3; abundance: .; d_gene: .; CDR3nt: TGTGCCATCGGGGAAGGCGATGGGTACACTGAAGCTTTCTTT; CDR3aa: CAIGEGDGYTEAFF
j_gene: TRBJ1-2; v_gene: TRBV4-3; abundance: .; d_gene: .; CDR3nt: TGCGCCAGCAGCCAAGACCGGACTCAGGAGGGGGGCTATGGCTACACCTTC; CDR3aa: CASSQDRTQEGGYGYTF
j_gene: TRBJ2-1; v_gene: TRBV15; abundance: .; d_gene: TRBD2; CDR3nt: TGTGCCACCAGCAGAGATATCGGGCTAGCGGGGGGCCCGAGCAAGGAGCAGTTCTTC; CDR3aa: CATSRDIGLAGGPSKEQFF
j_gene: TRBJ1-2; v_gene: TRBV27; abundance: .; d_gene: TRBD1; CDR3nt: TGTGCCAGCAGTCCACACCCCCTTTCGGAGGGGGCGGTCGATGGCTACACCTTC; CDR3aa: CASSPHPLSEGAVDGYTF
j_gene: TRBJ1-1; v_gene: TRBV5-4; abundance: .; d_gene: .; CDR3nt: TGTGCCAGCAGCTTGGTGATCGGCACTGAAGCTTTCTTT; CDR3aa: CASSLVIGTEAFF
j_gene: TRBJ1-4; v_gene: TRBV5-4; abundance: .; d_gene: .; CDR3nt: TGTGCCAGCAGCACCGACGGTTATGAAAAACTGTTTTTT; CDR3aa: CASSTDGYEKLFF
j_gene: TRBJ2-5; v_gene: TRBV30; abundance: .; d_gene: .; CDR3nt: TGTGCCTGGAAATCTCAGATCCAAGAGACCCAGTACTTC; CDR3aa: CAWKSQIQETQYF
j_gene: TRBJ2-1; v_gene: TRBV7-3; abundance: .; d_gene: TRBD1; CDR3nt: TGTGCCAGCAGCCAATGGGACAGGGTAAACTACAATGAGCAGTTCTTC; CDR3aa: CASSQWDRVNYNEQFF
j_gene: TRBJ2-3; v_gene: TRBV9; abundance: .; d_gene: .; CDR3nt: TGTGCCAGCAGCGTAGATTGGGGAGCCGATACGCAGTATTTT; CDR3aa: CASSVDWGADTQYF
j_gene: TRBJ2-2; v_gene: TRBV27; abundance: .; d_gene: TRBD2; CDR3nt: TGTGCCAGCAGACCGTCTAGCGGGCTGGCCGGGGAGCTGTTTTTT; CDR3aa: CASRPSSGLAGELFF
j_gene: TRBJ2-7; v_gene: TRBV7-9; abundance: .; d_gene: TRBD1; CDR3nt: TGTGCCAGCAGCTTTGAGGGACAGGGCGACGAGCAGTACTTC; CDR3aa: CASSFEGQGDEQYF
j_gene: TRBJ1-3; v_gene: TRBV29-1; abundance: .; d_gene: .; CDR3nt: TGCAGCGTTTCGGGACAACGCTCTGGAAACACCATATATTTT; CDR3aa: CSVSGQRSGNTIYF
j_gene: TRBJ1-4; v_gene: TRBV30; abundance: few; d_gene: TRBD1; CDR3nt: TGTGCCTGGAACAGGGGTGGGAATGAAAAACTGTTTTTT; CDR3aa: CAWNRGGNEKLFF
j_gene: TRBJ2-7; v_gene: TRBV28; abundance: .; d_gene: .; CDR3nt: TGTGCCAGCAGTTCCATGCACGAGCAGTACTTC; CDR3aa: CASSSMHEQYF
j_gene: TRBJ2-1; v_gene: TRBV28; abundance: .; d_gene: TRBD2; CDR3nt: TGTGCCAGCAGTTTATTTACCACTAGCGGGGGTGTGCAGTTCTTC; CDR3aa: CASSLFTTSGGVQFF
j_gene: TRBJ2-7; v_gene: TRBV6-4; abundance: .; d_gene: TRBD2; CDR3nt: TGTGCCAGCAGTGACTCCACTAGCGGGGGGATCGACGAGCAGTACTTC; CDR3aa: CASSDSTSGGIDEQYF
j_gene: TRBJ2-1; v_gene: TRBV29-1; abundance: .; d_gene: TRBD2; CDR3nt: TGCAGCGTTGAAGGAACTAGCGGGCCGCACAATGAGCAGTTCTTC; CDR3aa: CSVEGTSGPHNEQFF
j_gene: TRBJ1-2; v_gene: TRBV7-8; abundance: .; d_gene: .; CDR3nt: TGTGCCAGCAGGGGGGGATGGGGTGACGGCTACACCTTC; CDR3aa: CASRGGWGDGYTF
j_gene: TRBJ2-5; v_gene: TRBV30; abundance: .; d_gene: .; CDR3nt: TGTGCCTGGAGTGTACTAGATATATGGGAGACCCAGTACTTC; CDR3aa: CAWSVLDIWETQYF
j_gene: TRBJ1-1; v_gene: TRBV10-3; abundance: .; d_gene: TRBD1; CDR3nt: TGTGCCATCAGTAACAGGGGGGACACTGAAGCTTTCTTT; CDR3aa: CAISNRGDTEAFF
j_gene: TRBJ1-1; v_gene: TRBV29-1; abundance: .; d_gene: .; CDR3nt: TGCAGCGTTGAAGATGGTAGTTGGTACTGGAACACTGAAGCTTTCTTT; CDR3aa: CSVEDGSWYWNTEAFF
j_gene: TRBJ2-1; v_gene: TRBV6-1; abundance: .; d_gene: TRBD2; CDR3nt: TGTGCCAGCAGGGCTCTAGCGGGAGGGCCAGCTGAGCAGTTCTTC; CDR3aa: CASRALAGGPAEQFF
j_gene: TRBJ2-4; v_gene: TRBV9; abundance: .; d_gene: TRBD1; CDR3nt: TGTGCCAGCAGCGTTGACAGGGGAAAAAACATTCAGTACTTC; CDR3aa: CASSVDRGKNIQYF
j_gene: TRBJ2-7; v_gene: TRBV6-1; abundance: once; d_gene: TRBD1; CDR3nt: TGTGCCAGCAGACAGGGGCAGAGCTCCTACGAGCAGTACTTC; CDR3aa: CASRQGQSSYEQYF
j_gene: TRBJ2-5; v_gene: TRBV14; abundance: .; d_gene: TRBD2; CDR3nt: TGTGCCAGCAGCCTAAATCTCGGGGCTAGCGGGATGGAGACCCAGTACTTC; CDR3aa: CASSLNLGASGMETQYF
j_gene: TRBJ2-3; v_gene: TRBV7-2; abundance: .; d_gene: .; CDR3nt: TGTGCCAGCAGCTTAGAGGTCCGTTTCTTGGCCACAGATACGCAGTATTTT; CDR3aa: CASSLEVRFLATDTQYF
j_gene: TRBJ2-3; v_gene: TRBV19; abundance: .; d_gene: .; CDR3nt: TGTGCCAGTCAAGAAGGGTCCACAGATACGCAGTATTTT; CDR3aa: CASQEGSTDTQYF
j_gene: TRBJ1-3; v_gene: TRBV28; abundance: .; d_gene: .; CDR3nt: TGTGCCAGCAGTTTCGGCCCAGCTGGAAACACCATATATTTT; CDR3aa: CASSFGPAGNTIYF
j_gene: TRBJ1-1; v_gene: TRBV19; abundance: .; d_gene: .; CDR3nt: TGTGCCAGTAGTATGTGGGTGAACACTGAAGCTTTCTTT; CDR3aa: CASSMWVNTEAFF
j_gene: TRBJ2-7; v_gene: TRBV18; abundance: .; d_gene: .; CDR3nt: TGTGCCAGCTCCCTCGGGTCCTCCTACGAGCAGTACTTC; CDR3aa: CASSLGSSYEQYF
j_gene: TRBJ1-1; v_gene: TRBV4-3; abundance: .; d_gene: .; CDR3nt: TGCGCCAGCAGCCCCCCCTCGGGGACTGAAGCTTTCTTT; CDR3aa: CASSPPSGTEAFF
j_gene: TRBJ1-2; v_gene: TRBV5-1; abundance: once; d_gene: .; CDR3nt: TGCGCCAGCAGCTTGAGGGGGATTGCTAACTATGGCTACACCTTC; CDR3aa: CASSLRGIANYGYTF
j_gene: TRBJ2-1; v_gene: TRBV5-1; abundance: .; d_gene: TRBD2; CDR3nt: TGCGCCAGCAGCTGGACTAGCGGGAAATACAATGAGCAGTTCTTC; CDR3aa: CASSWTSGKYNEQFF
j_gene: TRBJ2-5; v_gene: TRBV30; abundance: .; d_gene: TRBD1; CDR3nt: TGTGCCTGGAGCCCGGACGGGACAGGCTTAGAGACCCAGTACTTC; CDR3aa: CAWSPDGTGLETQYF
j_gene: TRBJ2-3; v_gene: TRBV4-1; abundance: once; d_gene: TRBD2; CDR3nt: TGCGCCAGCAGCCAAGATTACGGGGGGGCAAGAGATACGCAGTATTTT; CDR3aa: CASSQDYGGARDTQYF
j_gene: TRBJ2-1; v_gene: TRBV28; abundance: .; d_gene: TRBD2; CDR3nt: TGTGCCAGCAGTTCCCCAGCGGGAGGACCTTACAATGAGCAGTTCTTC; CDR3aa: CASSSPAGGPYNEQFF
j_gene: TRBJ2-3; v_gene: TRBV5-8; abundance: .; d_gene: TRBD1; CDR3nt: TGTGCCAGCAGCCAACCCAGGGGGCTAAGCACAGATACGCAGTATTTT; CDR3aa: CASSQPRGLSTDTQYF